This is a list of T cell receptor beta chains from one sample in a study of glioma-infiltrating T cells after dendritic cell vaccination. Sequencing used immunoSEQ multiplex PCR; TCRdb keeps in-frame clones, though not all of them. The repertoire consists of around 78,000 clones, with over 75% occurring once and the leading ten covering around 2.3%. The sample was blood, taken after dendritic cell vaccination. The receptor source for this set is a human donor with glioblastoma. Each CDR3 is given with its conserved first and last residue. A D gene is named only where the DNA matches it firmly. Size values are once, few and many counts, or a class for expanded clones, and some rows have none.

j_call,v_call,clone_size,d_call,cdr3_aa,cdr3_nt
TRBJ2-1,TRBV10-2,NA,TRBD1,CASRTRGQVNEQFF,TGCGCCAGCAGGACCAGGGGGCAGGTCAATGAGCAGTTCTTC
TRBJ1-6,TRBV6-5,NA,TRBD1,CASSYQGAGASPLHF,TGTGCCAGCAGTTACCAGGGGGCGGGGGCCAGCCCCCTCCACTTT
TRBJ2-2,TRBV5-6,NA,TRBD2,CASSLRTSGIQPPGELFF,TGTGCCAGCAGCTTACGGACTAGCGGGATCCAGCCGCCCGGGGAGCTGTTTTTT
TRBJ1-2,TRBV6-6,NA,TRBD1,CASSIGQGLNYGYTF,TGTGCCAGCAGTATCGGACAGGGCCTCAACTATGGCTACACCTTC
TRBJ1-1,TRBV25-1,NA,TRBD1,CATTITGGMNTEAFF,TGTGCCACTACGATAACAGGGGGAATGAACACTGAAGCTTTCTTT
TRBJ2-3,TRBV4-1,NA,NA,CASSQAYDTQYF,TGCGCCAGCAGCCAAGCCTATGATACGCAGTATTTT
TRBJ2-1,TRBV27,NA,NA,CASSPSESNEQFF,TGTGCCAGCAGTCCTTCTGAGAGCAATGAGCAGTTCTTC
TRBJ1-1,TRBV5-6,NA,NA,CASSLARVGFTEAFF,TGTGCCAGCAGCTTGGCGAGGGTGGGGTTCACTGAAGCTTTCTTT
TRBJ1-2,TRBV4-1,once,NA,CASSQDLRGYTF,TGCGCCAGCAGCCAAGATCTTCGGGGCTACACCTTC
TRBJ1-2,TRBV19,NA,NA,CASRQTGSPRQGYTF,TGTGCCAGTAGACAAACAGGGTCTCCCCGGCAGGGCTACACCTTC
TRBJ1-4,TRBV7-9,NA,NA,CASSSPGGTNEKLFF,TGTGCCAGCAGCTCTCCGGGGGGGACTAATGAAAAACTGTTTTTT
TRBJ1-4,TRBV18,few,TRBD1,CASSPWPQGNEKLFF,TGTGCCAGCTCACCCTGGCCACAGGGGAATGAAAAACTGTTTTTT
TRBJ1-1,TRBV9,NA,NA,CASSVTNRVEAFF,TGTGCCAGCAGCGTAACGAATCGAGTTGAAGCTTTCTTT
TRBJ2-7,TRBV18,NA,NA,CASSPETGYEQYF,TGTGCCAGCTCACCTGAGACAGGCTACGAGCAGTACTTC
TRBJ1-1,TRBV7-9,NA,NA,CASSTVGETEAFF,TGTGCCAGCAGCACGGTTGGGGAGACTGAAGCTTTCTTT
TRBJ2-2,TRBV27,NA,NA,CASSLAGLNTGELFF,TGTGCCAGCAGTTTGGCAGGACTAAACACCGGGGAGCTGTTTTTT
TRBJ2-3,TRBV5-1,NA,TRBD1,CASTRDRSLDTQYF,TGCGCCAGCACTCGGGACAGGTCTCTGGATACGCAGTATTTT
TRBJ2-7,TRBV6-4,NA,NA,CASSDVTHEQYF,TGTGCCAGCAGTGACGTCACACACGAGCAGTACTTC
TRBJ1-5,TRBV11-2,NA,TRBD1,CASSPNGQGPPYQPQHF,TGTGCCAGCAGCCCCAATGGACAGGGACCACCTTATCAGCCCCAGCATTTT
TRBJ2-7,TRBV28,NA,NA,CASSLDRGYEQYF,TGTGCCAGCAGCCTAGATCGGGGCTACGAGCAGTACTTC
TRBJ1-5,TRBV19,NA,TRBD1,CASSIAPGQGNQPQHF,TGTGCCAGTAGTATAGCACCGGGACAGGGCAATCAGCCCCAGCATTTT
TRBJ1-2,TRBV13,NA,NA,CASSFRGPEDYGYTF,TGTGCCAGCAGCTTTAGAGGGCCGGAAGACTATGGCTACACCTTC
TRBJ1-1,TRBV7-8,NA,NA,CASSLREGNTEAFF,TGTGCCAGCAGCTTGCGGGAGGGAAACACTGAAGCTTTCTTT
TRBJ2-1,TRBV11-2,NA,NA,CASSHPRGNEQFF,TGTGCCAGCAGCCATCCTAGGGGCAATGAGCAGTTCTTC